Listed below are T cell receptor beta chains from one sample, sequenced in a study of identical twins. TCRdb processed the 5' RACE reads anew with MiXCR; each CDR3 protein has one entry. Among roughly 290,000 distinct CDR3 sequences, 7.5% to 9.5% were seen once, and the ten largest hold approximately 6.6%. The data were also submitted as part of a second study, on yellow fever vaccine responses in identical twins.

What was sequenced was CD8+ T cells sorted from blood. The receptors were sampled from a woman aged 18 to 35 in good health. Both conserved end residues are trimmed from each CDR3.

V gene	CDR3 protein
TRBV20-1	SASGERELPGELF
TRBV4-1	ASTPTSGAYEQY
TRBV7-9	ASSSGQGYDEKLF
TRBV20-1	SARVKFKGNYEQY
TRBV28	ASSLRGAANTQY
TRBV6-1	ASSPGAPTDTQY
TRBV6-5	ASSLEISGNTIY
TRBV5-6	ASSFSRDYRRTTDTQY
TRBV7-9	ASSLGREDTQY
TRBV4-3	ASSQSGTGAQETQY
TRBV2	ASSGGGRQNTEAF
TRBV10-1	ASSETSVLYEQY
TRBV27	ASSRGTSGRAGETQY
TRBV10-3	AISESWGETQY
TRBV7-9	ASSPGQIIEQY
TRBV5-1	ASSLGSATSYEQY
TRBV4-1	ASSQEHRGLYEQY
TRBV10-3	ATEPPNYNEQF
TRBV7-9	ASSWWGTGSYEQY
TRBV6-2/TRBV6-3	ASSYSVTGLAGGNEQF
TRBV12-3/TRBV12-4	ASSAGLTDTQY
TRBV4-3	ASSHPGQGEIEQY